Following are 11 T cell receptor beta chains from one sample sequenced in a study of spatial heterogeneity in lung cancer. The time point: sample taken at primary tumor resection. Unsorted tumor, nontumor lung tissue or cryopreserved PBMC supplied the whole RNA. TCRdb independently ran MiXCR on the 5' RACE reads; one entry per CDR3 protein. The sample records about 10,000 distinct CDR3 sequences, about 5% being singletons. The sequenced sample was PBMCs, obtained at surgery. These receptors originate from a male donor with early-stage non-small cell lung cancer.

This clonotype was seen many times. The V call is TRBV29-1, the J call TRBJ1-2, with D unresolved. CDR3 length: 11 residues. CDR1 SQVTM and CDR2 ANQGSEA come from the germline V gene. Between the trimmed V and J ends, which lost 4 bases and 2 bases, there was a span of 5 bases. Written as DNA, the CDR3 is TGCAGCGTTGTACAGAACTATGGCTACACCTTC. Its translation is CSVVQNYGYTF.

Ten or more counts support this clonotype. This chain connects TRBV9 to TRBJ2-2; 7 bases fit TRBD1. The V and J ends lost 2 bases and 8 bases, in that order; junction bases with no gene match: 6. Per the germline V gene, CDR1 is SGDLS and CDR2 is YYNGEE. This CDR3 spans 14 amino acids. The CDR3 DNA follows: TGTGCCAGCAGCGTTAGGACAGGTCAAGGGGAGCTGTTTTTT. Encoded protein: CASSVRTGQGELFF.

Of note for this clonotype: This may be a read error: a much more frequent sequence differs by one nucleotide. The chain is built from TRBV21-1 and TRBJ1-6; TRBD1, the table's D call, was not compared with the DNA. TRBV21-1 is described as a pseudogene. CDR3 size: 15 residues. The CDR3 sequence: CASSKARQWDSSLHF. Written as DNA, the CDR3 is TGTGCCAGCAGCAAAGCGCGACAGTGGGATTCATCCCTCCACTTT.

This sequence joins TRBV3-1 and TRBJ2-7, with 10 nucleotides matching TRBD2. Germline lookup yields CDR1 LGHDT and CDR2 YNNKEL (reference sequence). The CDR3 contains 13 residues. V was pared by 5 bases and J by 6 bases, with 4 bases of the junction left unmatched. The CDR3 DNA is TGTGCCAGCAGCACCCTAGCGGGAGCCGAGCAGTACTTC. Protein: CASSTLAGAEQYF.

A few counts support this clonotype. The chain joins TRBV11-3 to TRBJ2-7; the D is unclear. Germline V lookup: CDR1 SGHNT, CDR2 YENEEA. CDR3 length: 14 amino acids. The ends were cut back, 2 bases at V and 7 bases at J, with 15 bases in the middle. The CDR3 loop reads CASSLTPSSREQYF. The CDR3 DNA reads as TGTGCCAGCAGCTTAACACCCTCCTCCCGAGAGCAGTACTTC.

In its sample, this clonotype is medium-sized. The chain employs TRBV29-1 and TRBJ2-1, with 11 bases identical to TRBD2. Germline lookup yields CDR1 SQVTM and CDR2 ANQGSEA. The J segment lost 5 bases and the V segment lost 5 bases, leaving 8 bases of the junction unmatched. The length of the CDR3 is 15 residues. The CDR3 here is CSVPGTSGANNEQFF. In DNA form, the CDR3 reads TGCAGCGTTCCCGGGACTAGCGGAGCCAACAATGAGCAGTTCTTC.

This rearrangement joins TRBV28 to TRBJ2-2; TRBD1 aligns across 7 bases. V trimming: 4 bases; J trimming: 6 bases; junction bases outside the gene matches: 8. The germline CDR1 and CDR2 sequences are MDHEN and SYDVKM. The CDR3 is made up of 15 amino acids. The CDR3 region has the DNA TGTGCCAGCAGTTACACAGGGGATGAATCCGGGGAGCTGTTTTTT. Translation: CASSYTGDESGELFF.

Many counts were recorded for this clonotype. The chain links TRBV5-1 to TRBJ1-6; D ambiguous. The germline V gene encodes CDR1 SGHRS and CDR2 YFSETQ. Trimming removed 0 bases from V and 5 bases from J, with 12 bases in between. This CDR3 has 16 amino acids. CDR3 protein: CASSLDSIRHNSPLHF. For the CDR3, the DNA is TGCGCCAGCAGCTTGGACTCTATAAGACATAATTCACCCCTCCACTTT. The full variable domain, its missing parts supplied by reference TRBV5-1 and TRBJ1-6, is KAGVTQTPRYLIKTRGQQVTLSCSPISGHRSVSWYQQTPGQGLQFLFEYFSETQRNKGNFPGRFSGRQFSNSRSEMNVSTLELGDSALYLCASSLDSIRHNSPLHFGNGTRLTVT.

This clonotype was observed many times. One end of the junction is discordant with germline, which a read error may explain. This sequence joins TRBV5-4 and TRBJ2-1, with 9 bases lining up with TRBD1. The length of the CDR3 is 15 residues. Germline CDR1 is SGHNT and CDR2 is YYREEE (reference sequence). In DNA, the CDR3 is TGTGCCAGCAGCTTGACAGGGGGCAGCGGCAATGACCAGTTCTTC. As protein: CASSLTGGSGNDQFF.

This clonotype was counted between two and nine times. The chain uses TRBV6-2 or TRBV6-3 and TRBJ2-7; unclear D gene. In germline, CDR1 is MNHEY, CDR2 SVGEGT. The CDR3 has 14 residues. Trimming left V 2 bases short and J 5 bases short, with 13 bases between. The CDR3 DNA reads as TGTGCCAGCAGTTACGGTAGAAGGGCCGACGAGCAGTACTTC. As protein: CASSYGRRADEQYF.

In this sample, this clonotype turned up many times. The chain employs TRBV20-1 and TRBJ2-1; 9 positions match TRBD2. Germline CDR1 and CDR2: DFQATT and SNEGSKA (reference sequence). This CDR3 spans 16 amino acids. J was trimmed by 4 bases and V by 4 bases; bases with no gene match: 11. CDR3 amino acids: CSATPLERGDYNEQFF. In DNA, the CDR3 is TGCAGTGCTACTCCCCTGGAGCGGGGGGATTACAATGAGCAGTTCTTC.